A single sample gave rise to the 18 T cell receptor beta chains below, sequenced in a study of cytomegalovirus exposure and HLA in healthy donors. Primers included in the PCR were 60 Vbeta and 13 Jbeta primers. Libraries were prepared by immunoSEQ multiplex PCR; TCRdb keeps only in-frame clonotypes and omits some of them. The table includes tens of thousands of clones, roughly four fifths detected once. Sequenced input: PBMCs. Receptor source: a man aged 18 to 30 in good health and CMV-seronegative.

The chain employs TRBV11-2 and TRBJ2-5; no clear D gene. The V end lost 1 base, the J end lost 13 bases, and 10 bases lay between the germline ends. This CDR3 has 11 residues. Germline V gives CDR1 SGHAT, CDR2 FQNNGV. DNA for the CDR3: TGTGCCAGCAGCTTAGGCTTAGCCTCGTACTTC. Translating gives CASSLGLASYF.

V and J are TRBV30 and TRBJ1-3, with 7 bases that match TRBD1. CDR3 length: 16 residues. Trimming took 3 bases from V and 1 from J; bases not matched to a gene: 9. CDR1 is GTSNPN, CDR2 SVGIG, per germline (reference sequence). CDR3: CAWRAPRGLSGNTIYF. The CDR3 DNA reads as TGTGCCTGGAGGGCCCCTAGGGGGCTATCTGGAAACACCATATATTTT.

This clone has only a few counts. The chain carries TRBV7-2 and TRBJ1-4, with D uncertain. CDR3 size: 17 residues. Trimming stripped 7 bases from V and 4 bases from J, with 22 bases between. Germline loops: CDR1 SGHTA, CDR2 FQGNSA. CDR3 sequence reads: CASNTVFLREYNEKLFF. The CDR3 nucleotides read TGTGCCAGCAATACCGTGTTTCTCCGGGAATATAATGAAAAACTGTTTTTT.

The CDR3 nucleotides are TGTGCCAGCTCACCACCCGGCAGGCCGAACACCGGGGAGCTGTTTTTT. Translating it yields CASSPPGRPNTGELFF. The chain recombines TRBV18 with TRBJ2-2; the D is unclear. The germline V gene has CDR1 KGHSH and CDR2 LQKENI. Trimming pared 0 bases from V and 0 bases from J, leaving 8 bases between. The CDR3 sequence is 16 residues long. Full variable domain (rest looked up from reference TRBV18 and TRBJ2-2): NAGVMQNPRHLVRRRGQEARLRCSPMKGHSHVYWYRQLPEEGLKFMVYLQKENIIDESGMPKERFSAEFPKEGPSILRIQQVVRGDSAAYFCASSPPGRPNTGELFFGEGSRLTVL.

The J gene is TRBJ2-7, the V gene TRBV4-2; TRBD2 might be the D (5 bases). CDR1 is LGHNA and CDR2 is YNFKEQ in the germline V gene. V was clipped by 3 bases and J by 2 bases, with 8 bases between them. The CDR3 sequence is 13 residues long. The DNA for the CDR3 is TGTGCCAGCAGCCACGGAGCGGCCTACGAGCAGTACTTC. Translation gives CASSHGAAYEQYF.

This clone was counted a few times. The V gene is TRBV19, the J gene TRBJ1-1; D perhaps matches TRBD1 (6 bases). Germline lookup yields CDR1 LNHDA and CDR2 SQIVND (reference sequence). V was pared by 7 bases and J by 2 bases, with 11 bases between. This CDR3 contains 13 residues. Here the CDR3 DNA reads TGTGCCAGTAAGGCAGGGGCCAACACTGAAGCTTTCTTT. Protein product: CASKAGANTEAFF.

This rearrangement joins TRBV6-5 to TRBJ1-2, with 7 bases identical to TRBD1. The CDR3 contains 13 residues. V lost 6 bases to trimming and J lost 3 bases; unmatched junction nucleotides: 4. Germline CDR1 reads MNHEY; CDR2 reads SVGAGI. The CDR3 DNA sequence: TGTGCCAGCAGCCTACAGGGGTACTATGGCTACACCTTC. As protein: CASSLQGYYGYTF.

CDR3 residues: CASSPGDRDWTNQPQHF. CDR3 DNA sequence: TGCGCCAGCAGCCCTGGGGACAGGGATTGGACCAATCAGCCCCAGCATTTT. The rearrangement joins TRBV5-1 to TRBJ1-5; 9 nucleotides match TRBD1. V was clipped by 4 bases and J by 3 bases; unmatched bases: 11. The CDR3 runs 17 residues. CDR1 and CDR2 (germline): SGHRS, YFSETQ. Drawing the rest from reference TRBV5-1 and TRBJ1-5, the complete variable domain is KAGVTQTPRYLIKTRGQQVTLSCSPISGHRSVSWYQQTPGQGLQFLFEYFSETQRNKGNFPGRFSGRQFSNSRSEMNVSTLELGDSALYLCASSPGDRDWTNQPQHFGDGTRLSIL.

This rearrangement joins TRBV28 to TRBJ2-5, with no clear D. The DNA end favors TRBJ2-7, so the J call may be wrong. Germline CDR1 reads MDHEN; CDR2 reads SYDVKM. The CDR3 covers 14 residues. CDR3 nucleotide sequence: TGTGCCAGCATGGCGATCGGCGGAAACAACGAGCAGTACTTC. As protein: CASMAIGGNNEQYF.

The chain links TRBV7-2 to TRBJ2-7; unclear D gene. Germline V gene sequence: CDR1 SGHTA, CDR2 FQGNSA. This CDR3 comprises 14 residues. V lost 1 base and J lost 3, with 10 bases in between. The CDR3 bases are TGTGCCAGCAGCTTAGGCCGACACGGCTACGAGCAGTACTTC. It codes for CASSLGRHGYEQYF.

The J gene is TRBJ1-1, the V gene TRBV29-1; 9 bases line up with TRBD1. The CDR3 has 14 amino acids. Germline CDR1 reads SQVTM; CDR2 reads ANQGSEA. The V and J ends lost 4 bases and 2 bases, in that order; junction bases with no gene match: 5. The CDR3 sequence: CSVGDRGLNTEAFF. The CDR3 region has the DNA TGCAGCGTTGGTGACAGGGGGTTAAACACTGAAGCTTTCTTT.

This chain connects TRBV11-3 to TRBJ2-4; 7 bases fit TRBD1. The ends lost 5 bases at V and 7 bases at J; junction bases unmatched: 5. Germline lookup yields CDR1 SGHNT and CDR2 YENEEA. This CDR3 has 13 amino acids. For the CDR3, the DNA is TGTGCCAGCAGCCAAAGACAGGGTAACATTCAGTACTTC. This sequence encodes CASSQRQGNIQYF.

The chain carries TRBV6-5 and TRBJ1-2; D not certain. Trimming took 2 bases from V and 0 from J, leaving 7 bases between them. The CDR3 has 14 residues. In germline, CDR1 is MNHEY, CDR2 SVGAGI. DNA for the CDR3: TGTGCCAGCAGTTACAGCAGGTCTAACTATGGCTACACCTTC. It is translated as CASSYSRSNYGYTF.

The chain joins TRBV28 to TRBJ1-5, with 9 bases identical to TRBD1. The CDR3 sequence is 15 residues long. The V gene end was trimmed by 8 bases and the J gene end by 6 bases; junction bases not matched to a gene: 11. Germline V CDR1 and CDR2: MDHEN, SYDVKM. CDR3 bases: TGTGCCAGCGGAAACACAGGGGGCTTCCTTCAGCCCCAGCATTTT. It translates to CASGNTGGFLQPQHF.

The rearrangement links TRBV15 to TRBJ2-7, with 12 bases aligning to TRBD2. The CDR3 has 18 residues. After removal of 0 bases from V and 0 bases from J, the junction contained 6 bases not matched to a gene. The germline V gene has CDR1 LNHNV and CDR2 YYDKDF (reference sequence). CDR3 nucleotides: TGTGCCACCAGCAGAGATGATTTGGGACTAGCGGGCTCCTACGAGCAGTACTTC. Protein sequence: CATSRDDLGLAGSYEQYF.

Details on this clone: A junction end diverges from the germline sequence, so it may reflect a read error. The V gene is TRBV4-3, the J gene TRBJ2-2; D ambiguous. The CDR3 consists of 17 residues. Germline V gives CDR1 LGHNA, CDR2 YSLEER. CDR3 DNA sequence: TGCGGCAGCAGCCAGTGGTCAGAACCAACCCTCACCGGGGAGCTGTTTTTT. Its translation is CGSSQWSEPTLTGELFF.

The chain is built from TRBV28 and TRBJ1-4, with TRBD1 matching 10 bases. V was pared by 8 bases and J by 8 bases, with 8 bases of the junction left unmatched. The CDR3 runs to 14 residues. Germline CDR1 is MDHEN and CDR2 is SYDVKM. CDR3 coding DNA: TGTGCCAGCCTGGACAGGGGGAGTTACGAAAAACTGTTTTTT. This codes for CASLDRGSYEKLFF.

The rearrangement joins TRBV19 to TRBJ1-1; 9 bases match TRBD1. The CDR3 sequence is 14 residues long. V dropped 5 bases and J dropped 4; count of bases not matched to a gene: 5. Germline CDR1 LNHDA, CDR2 SQIVND (reference sequence). Here the CDR3 reads CASSEQGAGTEAFF. The DNA for the CDR3 is TGTGCCAGTAGTGAACAGGGGGCAGGCACTGAAGCTTTCTTT.